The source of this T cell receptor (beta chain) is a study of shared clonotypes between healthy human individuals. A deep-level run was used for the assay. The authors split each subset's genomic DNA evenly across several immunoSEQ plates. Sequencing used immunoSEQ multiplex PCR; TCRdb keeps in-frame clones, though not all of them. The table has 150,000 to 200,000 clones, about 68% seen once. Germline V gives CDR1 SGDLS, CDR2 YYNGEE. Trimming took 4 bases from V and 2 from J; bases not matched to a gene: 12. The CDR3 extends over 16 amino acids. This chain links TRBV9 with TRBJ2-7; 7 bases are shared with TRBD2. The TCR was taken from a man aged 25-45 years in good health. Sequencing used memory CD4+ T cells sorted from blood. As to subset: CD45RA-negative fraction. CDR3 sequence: CASSSTTGGGTYEQYF. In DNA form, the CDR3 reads TGTGCCAGCAGCTCTACGACGGGAGGCGGGACCTACGAGCAGTACTTC.